The 29 T cell receptor beta chains below all came from one sample that was sequenced in a study of T cells in localized non-small cell lung cancer. The method was immunoSEQ multiplex PCR; TCRdb's version includes in-frame clones alone and lacks a portion of them. Of under 75,000 clones in the sample, roughly nine tenths are singletons; the top ten hold around a fifth. The sample consisted of peripheral blood, taken before any cancer treatment. These receptors all stem from a male donor aged 60 or over with stage III squamous cell lung carcinoma.

The V call is TRBV7-2, the J call TRBJ2-3; 9 nucleotides line up with TRBD1. CDR1 is SGHTA and CDR2 is FQGNSA in the germline V gene. Trimming at V came to 5 bases and at J to 7 bases, leaving 10 bases not matched to a gene. The length of the CDR3 is 15 residues. CDR3 loop: CASSVGQGRTYTQYF. Written as DNA, the CDR3 is TGTGCCAGCAGCGTGGGACAGGGCAGAACGTATACGCAGTATTTT.

The J gene is TRBJ1-4, the V gene TRBV19; D is unresolved. The ends were cut back, 6 bases at V and 4 bases at J, with 9 bases in the middle. The CDR3 has 13 amino acids. Germline CDR1 LNHDA, CDR2 SQIVND (reference sequence). The CDR3 nucleotides are TGTGCCAGTAGCTACAGCTTTAATGAAAAACTGTTTTTT. The encoded protein is CASSYSFNEKLFF.

The chain recombines TRBV4-1 with TRBJ1-4, with 7 bases fitting TRBD1. V lost 3 bases to trimming and J lost 1 base; unmatched junction nucleotides: 2. The V gene's germline CDR1 is MGHRA and CDR2 YSYEKL. The CDR3 extends over 15 amino acids. CDR3 region: CASSQGTVTNEKLFF. The CDR3 nucleotides are TGCGCCAGCAGCCAGGGGACAGTAACTAATGAAAAACTGTTTTTT.

There are a few counts of this clone. The rearrangement uses TRBV5-6 and TRBJ2-4; the match to TRBD1 covers 7 bases. Trimming took 5 bases from V and 0 from J; bases not matched to a gene: 5. CDR1 and CDR2 (germline): SGHDT, YYEEEE. CDR3 size: 15 residues. The CDR3 reads CASSGDSLAKNIQYF. The CDR3 nucleotides are TGTGCCAGCAGTGGGGACAGTCTAGCCAAAAACATTCAGTACTTC.

The rearrangement links TRBV2 to TRBJ2-7, with D perhaps given as TRBD1 or TRBD2 (5 bases each). The V end was cut by 5 bases, the J end by 1 base, with 9 bases between. The germline V gene has CDR1 SNHLY and CDR2 FYNNEI. CDR3 size: 13 residues. The CDR3 region is CASSIEGSYEQYV. As DNA, the CDR3 is TGTGCCAGCAGTATCGAGGGGTCCTACGAGCAGTACGTC.

DNA of the CDR3: TGTGCCAGCAGCTCTGGGGGGAGGCAGTTCTTC. Its translation: CASSSGGRQFF. The chain links TRBV11-2 to TRBJ2-1; TRBD2 might be the D (6 bases). The CDR3 consists of 11 residues. Germline-derived CDR1 and CDR2 are SGHAT and FQNNGV. With 4 bases removed from V and 12 bases from J, the gap between germline ends came to 10 bases.

This chain connects TRBV2 to TRBJ2-3, with 7 bases aligning to TRBD2. This CDR3 is 14 amino acids long. J gave up 6 bases and V 6 bases, and 9 bases lay outside the gene matches. In germline, CDR1 is SNHLY, CDR2 FYNNEI. Written as DNA, the CDR3 is TGTGCCAGCAGGGTTATTAGGGGAGGGGATACGCAGTATTTT. Translated: CASRVIRGGDTQYF.

The chain carries TRBV6-1 and TRBJ2-1; D is unresolved. There are 15 residues in the CDR3. Germline CDR1 reads MNHNS; CDR2 reads SASEGT. Trimming cost V 8 bases and J 5 bases, with 19 bases left between them. CDR3 DNA sequence: TGTGCCAGCGCCATTGAATATAGGCCGAACAATGAGCAGTTCTTC. It codes for CASAIEYRPNNEQFF.

The rearrangement joins TRBV6-1 to TRBJ1-2, with D possibly being TRBD1 (5 bases). V was shortened by 1 base and J by 4 bases, with 7 bases between the two germline ends. The CDR3 contains 13 residues. Per germline, CDR1 MNHNS and CDR2 SASEGT. The CDR3 loop reads CASSEGGSYGYTF. For the CDR3, the DNA is TGTGCCAGCAGTGAAGGGGGGAGCTATGGCTACACCTTC.

This clone was detected a few times. The chain links TRBV5-4 to TRBJ2-5; D call uncertain. Per germline, CDR1 SGHNT and CDR2 YYREEE (reference sequence). The CDR3 spans 13 residues. Trimming shortened V by 2 bases and J by 0 bases, and 5 bases separated the two germline ends. CDR3 nucleotide sequence: TGTGCCAGCAGCTTTACCAACCAAGAGACCCAGTACTTC. This codes for CASSFTNQETQYF.

The genes are TRBV29-1 and TRBJ1-1; D perhaps matches TRBD1 (5 bases). Trimming removed 6 bases at V and 7 bases at J, with 12 bases between. The V gene's germline CDR1 is SQVTM and CDR2 ANQGSEA. This CDR3 has 11 amino acids. The CDR3 spells CSVETALEAFF. CDR3 DNA: TGCAGCGTGGAGACAGCCCTTGAAGCTTTCTTT.

The chain links TRBV11-2 to TRBJ1-2; TRBD1 is a possible D gene (6 bases). This CDR3 has 15 amino acids. V lost 0 bases and J 4 bases, leaving 12 bases between the germline ends. The germline gives CDR1 SGHAT, CDR2 FQNNGV. The CDR3 DNA reads as TGTGCCAGCAGCTTAGAAAGGGGAGGGGGCTATGGCTACACCTTC. Its translation is CASSLERGGGYGYTF.

The chain couples TRBV29-1 to TRBJ2-3; D is undetermined. Germline assignment: CDR1 SQVTM and CDR2 ANQGSEA. CDR3 length: 11 amino acids. Deletions cut 3 bases from V and 6 bases from J, with 7 bases between. The CDR3 is CSVDSDDTQYF. Written as DNA, the CDR3 is TGCAGCGTTGACAGCGACGATACGCAGTATTTT.

The chain employs TRBV9 and TRBJ2-2; D is possibly TRBD2 (5 bases). This CDR3 has 15 amino acids. The V gene's germline CDR1 is SGDLS and CDR2 YYNGEE. V was cut by 2 bases and J by 3 bases, with 11 bases left in between. In DNA form, the CDR3 reads TGTGCCAGCAGCGTGGAGGATCGGTACACCGGGGAGCTGTTTTTT. Translating it yields CASSVEDRYTGELFF. The full variable domain, rest sourced from reference TRBV9 and TRBJ2-2, is DSGVTQTPKHLITATGQRVTLRCSPRSGDLSVYWYQQSLDQGLQFLIQYYNGEERAKGNILERFSAQQFPDLHSELNLSSLELGDSALYFCASSVEDRYTGELFFGEGSRLTVL.

V is TRBV6-5 and J is TRBJ1-2; the D is unclear. Germline loops: CDR1 MNHEY, CDR2 SVGAGI. The CDR3 consists of 12 residues. V lost 6 bases to trimming and J lost 4 bases, with 9 bases between them. The CDR3, as DNA: TGTGCCAGCAGCCGTTCGGGCTATGGCTACACCTTC. This encodes CASSRSGYGYTF.

This chain connects TRBV7-2 to TRBJ2-7; D not certain. Per germline, CDR1 SGHTA and CDR2 FQGNSA. This CDR3 region has 15 residues. V lost 7 bases, J lost 0 bases, and 16 bases lay in between. The CDR3 protein is CASKILGLGSYEQYF. DNA for the CDR3: TGTGCCAGCAAGATCCTGGGCCTGGGCTCCTACGAGCAGTACTTC.

The chain couples TRBV11-2 to TRBJ2-7, with TRBD1 as a possible D gene (5 bases). Germline CDR1 SGHAT, CDR2 FQNNGV. The CDR3 loop spans 13 amino acids. V lost 3 bases and J lost 7, with 13 bases in between. CDR3 amino acids: CASSLERGTEQYF. The CDR3 coding sequence is TGTGCCAGCAGCTTGGAAAGGGGTACGGAGCAGTACTTC.

A remark on this clone: Distinct nucleotide sequences in the sample also encode this CDR3. V and J are TRBV6-1 and TRBJ2-7; D remains unclear. Germline CDR1 MNHNS, CDR2 SASEGT. V was shortened by 6 bases and J by 2 bases, with 14 bases between the two germline ends. This CDR3 has 14 residues. CDR3 protein: CASRDRQGPYEQYV. DNA for the CDR3: TGTGCCAGCAGAGATAGGCAAGGGCCCTACGAGCAGTACGTC.

The chain joins TRBV6-5 to TRBJ1-4; 8 bases match TRBD1. CDR1 and CDR2 from the germline V gene are MNHEY and SVGAGI. The V segment lost 6 bases and the J segment 3 bases; nucleotides outside the gene matches: 3. The CDR3 sequence is 14 residues long. In DNA, the CDR3 is TGTGCCAGCAGGAGGACAGGGCCTAATGAAAAACTGTTTTTT. Encoded protein: CASRRTGPNEKLFF.

The genes are TRBV30 and TRBJ1-1; the D is unclear. The V end was cut by 1 base, the J end by 1 base, with 10 bases between. CDR1 and CDR2 from the germline V gene are GTSNPN and SVGIG (reference sequence). The CDR3 runs 14 residues. The CDR3 DNA is TGTGCCTGGAGTGCCGTGGGCCCGAACACTGAAGCTTTCTTT. Its translation is CAWSAVGPNTEAFF.

The CDR3 sequence: CASSLIGDNQPQHF. The CDR3 bases are TGTGCCAGCAGCTTAATTGGTGACAATCAGCCCCAGCATTTT. The chain uses TRBV7-2 and TRBJ1-5, with D unclear. Trimming removed 2 bases at V and 3 bases at J, with 8 bases between. This CDR3 comprises 14 residues. Germline V lookup: CDR1 SGHTA, CDR2 FQGNSA. The whole variable domain, filled in from reference TRBV7-2 and TRBJ1-5, reads GAGVSQSPSNKVTEKGKDVELRCDPISGHTALYWYRQSLGQGLEFLIYFQGNSAPDKSGLPSDRFSAERTGGSVSTLTIQRTQQEDSAVYLCASSLIGDNQPQHFGDGTRLSIL.

The chain recombines TRBV5-1 with TRBJ1-1; D is possibly TRBD1 (6 bases). CDR1 and CDR2 (germline): SGHRS, YFSETQ. V lost 4 bases and J 3 bases, leaving 16 bases between the germline ends. CDR3 length: 15 residues. The CDR3 protein is CASSPRGRGDTEAFF. Written as DNA, the CDR3 is TGCGCCAGCAGCCCAAGAGGGAGGGGGGACACTGAAGCTTTCTTT.

V and J are TRBV7-2 and TRBJ2-1; a weak D match, TRBD2 (6 bases). The CDR3 consists of 15 residues. Germline lookup yields CDR1 SGHTA and CDR2 FQGNSA. The V gene lost 0 bases and the J gene lost 4 bases, with 10 bases spanning the gap. CDR3 DNA sequence: TGTGCCAGCAGCTTAGCACTAGCTGGTTACAATGAGCAGTTCTTC. The encoded protein is CASSLALAGYNEQFF.

The chain employs TRBV7-9 and TRBJ2-2; D not certain. The CDR3 has 16 amino acids. The V and J ends lost 1 base and 5 bases respectively, with 14 bases between them. The germline V gene encodes CDR1 SEHNR and CDR2 FQNEAQ (reference sequence). As DNA, the CDR3 is TGTGCCAGCAGCTTAGGGCAGGCGCTCAGAACCGGGGAGCTGTTTTTT. Protein: CASSLGQALRTGELFF.

In its sample, this clone was seen once. This chain uses TRBV15 with TRBJ1-5; TRBD1 matches at 9 bases. Trimming took 1 base from V and 6 from J; bases not matched to a gene: 7. This CDR3 has 16 residues. Germline-derived CDR1 and CDR2 are LNHNV and YYDKDF (reference sequence). The CDR3 DNA reads TGTGCCACCAGCAGAGGGTTACAGGGGGCGGGTCAGCCCCAGCATTTT. Translated: CATSRGLQGAGQPQHF. Filled out from reference TRBV15 and TRBJ1-5, the complete variable domain reads DAMVIQNPRYQVTQFGKPVTLSCSQTLNHNVMYWYQQKSSQAPKLLFHYYDKDFNNEADTPDNFQSRRPNTSFCFLDIRSPGLGDTAMYLCATSRGLQGAGQPQHFGDGTRLSIL.

Only one count was recorded for this clone. CDR3 amino acids: CASSQDQGPTRGYTF. CDR3 DNA sequence: TGCGCCAGCAGCCAAGATCAGGGACCGACTCGAGGCTACACCTTC. The rearrangement uses TRBV4-3 and TRBJ1-2; D perhaps matches TRBD1 (5 bases). The V and J ends lost 0 bases and 8 bases respectively, with 16 bases between them. Germline V lookup: CDR1 LGHNA, CDR2 YSLEER. The length of the CDR3 is 15 residues.

The chain links TRBV6-4 to TRBJ1-2; D is unresolved. In germline, CDR1 is MRHNA, CDR2 SNTAGT. The CDR3 contains 16 residues. With 0 bases removed from V and 6 bases from J, the gap between germline ends came to 17 bases. DNA of the CDR3: TGTGCCAGCAGTGACTCGTCACGGATCACTATCGATGGCTACACCTTC. It is translated as CASSDSSRITIDGYTF.

The J gene is TRBJ1-6, the V gene TRBV19; possible D gene TRBD1, 6 bases. V was trimmed by 5 bases and J by 0 bases, leaving 8 bases between them. Germline assignment: CDR1 LNHDA and CDR2 SQIVND (reference sequence). The CDR3 totals 15 residues. Here the CDR3 DNA reads TGTGCCAGTAGTTTGGACAGCTCCTATAATTCACCCCTCCACTTT. This translates into CASSLDSSYNSPLHF.

The CDR3, as DNA: TGTGCCAGCAGTGGACAGGGAGGTGAAAAACTGTTTTTT. This codes for CASSGQGGEKLFF. The chain is built from TRBV2 and TRBJ1-4; 7 bases line up with TRBD1. V lost 4 bases to trimming and J lost 7 bases; unmatched junction nucleotides: 3. The CDR3 sequence is 13 residues long. CDR1 SNHLY and CDR2 FYNNEI come from the germline V gene.